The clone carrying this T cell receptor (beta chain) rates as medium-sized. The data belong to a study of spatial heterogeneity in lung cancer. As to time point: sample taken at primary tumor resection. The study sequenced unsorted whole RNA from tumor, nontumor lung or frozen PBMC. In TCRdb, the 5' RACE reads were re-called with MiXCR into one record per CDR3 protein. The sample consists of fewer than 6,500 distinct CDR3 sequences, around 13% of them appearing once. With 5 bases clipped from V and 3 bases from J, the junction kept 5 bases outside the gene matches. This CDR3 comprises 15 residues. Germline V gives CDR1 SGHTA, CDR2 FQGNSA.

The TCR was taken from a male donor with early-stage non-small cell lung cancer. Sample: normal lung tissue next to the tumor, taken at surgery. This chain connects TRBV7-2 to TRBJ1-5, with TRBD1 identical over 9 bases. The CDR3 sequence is CASSRWTGVNQPQHF. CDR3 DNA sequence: TGTGCCAGCAGCCGATGGACAGGGGTCAATCAGCCCCAGCATTTT.